This TCR beta chain was documented in a study of regulatory T cells in long-lasting Graves disease. Relying on iRepertoire HTBI primers and Arm-PCR of CDR3 regions, the team built TCR beta libraries. TCRdb recomputed calls from the multiplex PCR reads with MiXCR, one row per CDR3 protein. Found here are a few hundred thousand distinct CDR3 sequences, 20% to 25% of them singletons; the top ten hold 7.1%. This clonotype came up many times. V was clipped by 4 bases and J by 0 bases, with 7 bases between them. The CDR3 spans 12 residues. The V gene's germline CDR1 is SQVTM and CDR2 ANQGSEA. This sample's time point: persistent/refractory GD, antithyroid drugs over 5 years with positive TRAb. Extracted PBMC RNA gave rise to the TCR library.

The chain combines TRBV29-1 with TRBJ2-7, with D uncertain. This sequence originates from a female donor with Graves disease. The sample consisted of peripheral blood mononuclear cells (PBMCs), taken when the disease was refractory, from a patient treated with antithyroid drugs. CDR3 nucleotide sequence: TGCAGCGTTGGACCAGACTCCTACGAGCAGTACTTC. This encodes CSVGPDSYEQYF.